This T cell receptor (beta chain) was observed in a study of pediatric ulcerative colitis. This CDR3 comprises 12 residues. With 5 bases removed from V and 11 bases from J, the gap between germline ends came to 15 bases. CDR1 and CDR2 from the germline V gene are SGHTA and FQGNSA. Only in-frame clones appear in the TCRdb table, and some are missing; sequencing was by immunoSEQ multiplex PCR. Here the sample spans fewer than 25,000 clones, about 65% being singletons. Study-level results: Two rectal CDR3 clonotypes occurred in all ulcerative colitis patients. Clonal expansions reduced rectal repertoire diversity in acute severe colitis. Rectal pinch biopsies may have included blood-derived T cells, especially in patients with overt colitis.

During colonoscopy, one to two rectal pinch biopsies were collected. As concerns this clone: Its specificity is unknown.

The origin of this receptor is a boy aged 10-17 years with severe ulcerative colitis. V and J are TRBV7-2 and TRBJ1-1, with D uncertain. Sequences were obtained from gut tissue. CDR3 nucleotides: TGTGCCAGCAGCCCTTTAGGCGCGCCGGCTTTCTTT. This translates into CASSPLGAPAFF.